Shown below are 18 T cell receptor beta chains from a single sample sequenced in a study of vaccination and CD4 T cells after COVID-19. With the Oncomine TCR Beta short-read assay, DNA from cultured CD4+ T cells was sequenced. MiXCR, applied by TCRdb to the PCR reads, yields one record per CDR3 protein. The table has roughly 4,200 distinct CDR3 sequences, less than 20% seen once. Antigen specificity for these receptors is unknown. Stated treatment: approximately 10-day PBMC culture with coronavirus spike peptide pools or control peptides (ViraFEST assay). Sequenced material: CD4+ T cells from blood, cultured in vitro. Receptor source: a human donor who had recovered from COVID-19.

The chain uses TRBV5-4 and TRBJ1-2, with D unclear. CDR1 and CDR2 (germline): SGHNT, YYREEE (reference sequence). The CDR3 contains 14 residues. Trimming cost V 1 base and J 0 bases, with 7 bases left between them. As DNA, the CDR3 is TGTGCCAGCAGCTTGAACAAAGCTAACTATGGCTACACCTTC. It specifies CASSLNKANYGYTF. Full variable domain (missing parts from reference TRBV5-4 and TRBJ1-2): ETGVTQSPTHLIKTRGQQVTLRCSSQSGHNTVSWYQQALGQGPQFIFQYYREEENGRGNFPPRFSGLQFPNYSSELNVNALELDDSALYLCASSLNKANYGYTFGSGTRLTVV.

V gene TRBV4-1 combines with J gene TRBJ1-4, with TRBD1 identical over 12 bases. CDR3 length: 19 amino acids. CDR1 MGHRA and CDR2 YSYEKL come from the germline V gene. V gave up 0 bases and J gave up 7 bases; unmatched junction bases: 12. The CDR3 bases are TGCGCCAGCAGCCAAGATCTTGGGACAGGGGGCATTGTGGGTGAAAAACTGTTTTTT. Protein: CASSQDLGTGGIVGEKLFF.

V and J are TRBV7-2 and TRBJ2-7; 7 bases agree with TRBD1. J lost 6 bases, V lost 5 bases, and 10 bases had no gene match. The CDR3 runs 14 residues. Germline V lookup: CDR1 SGHTA, CDR2 FQGNSA. CDR3 loop: CASSPQGPSGEQYF. The DNA of the CDR3 is TGTGCCAGCAGCCCACAGGGGCCGTCCGGCGAGCAGTACTTC. The whole variable domain, remainder taken from reference TRBV7-2 and TRBJ2-7, is GAGVSQSPSNKVTEKGKDVELRCDPISGHTALYWYRQSLGQGLEFLIYFQGNSAPDKSGLPSDRFSAERTGGSVSTLTIQRTQQEDSAVYLCASSPQGPSGEQYFGPGTRLTVT.

Notes on this clonotype: The junction shows a germline mismatch at one end, possibly a read error. V and J are TRBV6-5 and TRBJ1-2; no firm D call. This CDR3 has 13 amino acids. Germline V gene lookup returns CDR1 MNHEY and CDR2 SVGAGI. CDR3 nucleotide sequence: TGTGCCGGCAGTTCCCAGGATAACTATGGCTACACCTTC. The encoded protein is CAGSSQDNYGYTF.

J is TRBJ1-2 and V is TRBV6-1; the D gene is possibly TRBD1 (6 bases). V was trimmed by 7 bases and J by 8 bases, leaving 20 bases between them. Germline V lookup: CDR1 MNHNS, CDR2 SASEGT. The CDR3 consists of 14 residues. CDR3 bases: TGTGCCAGCATTGCGGGGGGCGACTATCTCGGCTACACCTTC. It codes for CASIAGGDYLGYTF.

This clonotype was recorded a few times. The gene calls are TRBV7-2 and TRBJ2-7; D unclear. Trimming left V 5 bases short and J 0 bases short, with 5 bases between. The CDR3 has 12 residues. CDR1 SGHTA and CDR2 FQGNSA come from the germline V gene. As DNA, the CDR3 is TGTGCCAGCAGCCTCAGCTCCTACGAGCAGTACTTC. Its protein is CASSLSSYEQYF.

The chain joins TRBV19 to TRBJ1-1; 7 bases match TRBD1. Germline lookup yields CDR1 LNHDA and CDR2 SQIVND (reference sequence). Losses at the gene ends were 2 bases for V and 5 bases for J; bases not matched to a gene: 2. The CDR3 extends over 13 amino acids. CDR3 bases: TGTGCCAGTAGTATAAAGACAGGGACTGAAGCTTTCTTT. Protein product: CASSIKTGTEAFF.

This clonotype appeared a few times. The genes are TRBV12-3 or TRBV12-4 and TRBJ2-7, with a tentative D call TRBD2 (5 bases). The CDR3 covers 12 residues. V gave up 6 bases and J gave up 3 bases, with 9 bases separating them. The DNA of the CDR3 is TGTGCCAGCAGCCCTGAGGGCTACGAGCAGTACTTC. Its translation is CASSPEGYEQYF.

V is TRBV12-3 or TRBV12-4 and J is TRBJ2-2; the D is unclear. The CDR3 length is 12 residues. The V end was cut by 5 bases, the J end by 5 bases, with 6 bases between. CDR3 loop: CASSKSTGELFF. The CDR3 DNA reads as TGTGCCAGCAGTAAGTCTACCGGGGAGCTGTTTTTT.

The J gene is TRBJ1-5, the V gene TRBV6-1, with TRBD1 matching 11 bases. The junction had 4 bases not matched to a gene; V was cut back by 9 bases and J by 0 bases. Germline V gene sequence: CDR1 MNHNS, CDR2 SASEGT. The CDR3 has 15 amino acids. CDR3: CASGDRGYSNQPQHF. CDR3 nucleotide sequence: TGTGCCAGTGGGGACAGGGGGTATAGCAATCAGCCCCAGCATTTT.

The sample holds a few counts of this clonotype. The genes are TRBV19 and TRBJ1-1; 7 nucleotides align to TRBD1. The CDR3 is made up of 14 amino acids. Germline V gene lookup returns CDR1 LNHDA and CDR2 SQIVND (reference sequence). The V and J ends lost 5 bases and 7 bases, in that order; junction bases with no gene match: 10. CDR3 sequence reads: CASSPYRGEDEAFF. The DNA for the CDR3 is TGTGCCAGTAGTCCCTACAGGGGCGAAGATGAAGCTTTCTTT.

This clonotype is deemed medium-sized. This chain uses TRBV20-1 with TRBJ1-5; 9 bases are a match to TRBD1. With 5 bases clipped from V and 4 bases from J, the junction kept 6 bases outside the gene matches. CDR3 length equals 14 residues. Germline V gives CDR1 DFQATT, CDR2 SNEGSKA (reference sequence). CDR3 region: CSAPGQGRNQPQHF. CDR3 DNA: TGCAGTGCTCCGGGACAGGGAAGAAATCAGCCCCAGCATTTT.

The rearrangement links TRBV7-9 to TRBJ2-1; D is undetermined. Germline values: CDR1 SEHNR, CDR2 FQNEAQ (reference sequence). The CDR3 is made up of 14 amino acids. Trimming cost V 7 bases and J 0 bases, with 10 bases left between them. CDR3 amino acids: CASTSWSSYNEQFF. CDR3 DNA sequence: TGTGCCAGCACCTCCTGGAGCTCCTACAATGAGCAGTTCTTC.

This clonotype is medium-sized. The CDR3 spells CASSLEQTTEAFF. CDR3 DNA sequence: TGTGCCAGCAGCTTAGAACAGACTACTGAAGCTTTCTTT. The chain is built from TRBV11-2 and TRBJ1-1; D gene unclear. The CDR3 is made up of 13 amino acids. V was trimmed by 0 bases and J by 5 bases, leaving 7 bases between them. From germline, CDR1 is SGHAT and CDR2 FQNNGV. Full variable domain (missing parts from reference TRBV11-2 and TRBJ1-1): EAGVAQSPRYKIIEKRQSVAFWCNPISGHATLYWYQQILGQGPKLLIQFQNNGVVDDSQLPKDRFSAERLKGVDSTLKIQPAKLEDSAVYLCASSLEQTTEAFFGQGTRLTVV.

This clonotype was counted between two and nine times. The chain is built from TRBV10-3 and TRBJ2-1, with 9 positions matching TRBD1. The CDR3 sequence is 14 residues long. In germline, CDR1 is ENHRY, CDR2 SYGVKD. J lost 5 bases, V lost 10 bases, and 9 bases had no gene match. The DNA of the CDR3 is TGTGCCACCAGAGGGGGGACAGGGAACAATGAGCAGTTCTTC. This encodes CATRGGTGNNEQFF.

The V call is TRBV3-1, the J call TRBJ1-1; the D gene is possibly TRBD1 (5 bases). V dropped 6 bases and J dropped 1 base, with 9 bases sitting between them. The CDR3 covers 13 residues. The germline V gene encodes CDR1 LGHDT and CDR2 YNNKEL (reference sequence). The CDR3 region is CASRQTGNTEAFF. The CDR3 DNA reads as TGTGCCAGCAGACAAACAGGGAACACTGAAGCTTTCTTT.

The table lists this clonotype with a few counts. J is TRBJ2-7 and V is TRBV6-5; D is undetermined. V gave up 2 bases and J gave up 2 bases, with 16 bases separating them. The CDR3 spans 16 residues. Germline loops: CDR1 MNHEY, CDR2 SVGAGI. CDR3 sequence: CASSYTSLGWTYEQYF. CDR3 DNA sequence: TGTGCCAGCAGTTACACCTCACTGGGTTGGACCTACGAGCAGTACTTC.

This clonotype is labeled as medium-sized. The chain links TRBV2 to TRBJ1-6; tentatively, D is TRBD1 (5 bases). Per germline, CDR1 SNHLY and CDR2 FYNNEI. V was trimmed by 2 bases and J by 10 bases, leaving 12 bases between them. This CDR3 spans 14 amino acids. CDR3 region: CASSERGVRSPLHF. The CDR3 DNA follows: TGTGCCAGCAGTGAAAGAGGGGTACGGTCACCCCTCCACTTT.